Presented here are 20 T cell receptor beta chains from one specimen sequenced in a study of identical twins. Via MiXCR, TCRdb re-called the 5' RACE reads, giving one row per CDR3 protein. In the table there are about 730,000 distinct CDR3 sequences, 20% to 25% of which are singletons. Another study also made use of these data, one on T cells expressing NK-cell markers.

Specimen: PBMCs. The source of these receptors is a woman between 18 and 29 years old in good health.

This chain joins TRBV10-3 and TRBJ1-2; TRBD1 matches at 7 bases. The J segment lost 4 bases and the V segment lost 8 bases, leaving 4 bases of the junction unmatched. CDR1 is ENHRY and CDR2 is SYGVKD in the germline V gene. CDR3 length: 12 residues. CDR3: CAIGGQAYGYTF. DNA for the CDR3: TGTGCCATCGGAGGACAGGCCTATGGCTACACCTTC.

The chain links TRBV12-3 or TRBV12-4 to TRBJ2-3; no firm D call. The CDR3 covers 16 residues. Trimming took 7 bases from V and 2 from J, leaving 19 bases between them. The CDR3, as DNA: TGTGCCAGCACCCCAACACCTGGTGGGAACACAGATACGCAGTATTTT. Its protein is CASTPTPGGNTDTQYF.

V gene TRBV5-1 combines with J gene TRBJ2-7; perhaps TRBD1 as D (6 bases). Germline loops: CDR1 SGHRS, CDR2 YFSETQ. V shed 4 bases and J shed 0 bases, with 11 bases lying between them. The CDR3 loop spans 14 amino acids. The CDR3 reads CASSQQGYSYEQYF. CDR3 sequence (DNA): TGCGCCAGCAGCCAGCAGGGGTACTCCTACGAGCAGTACTTC.

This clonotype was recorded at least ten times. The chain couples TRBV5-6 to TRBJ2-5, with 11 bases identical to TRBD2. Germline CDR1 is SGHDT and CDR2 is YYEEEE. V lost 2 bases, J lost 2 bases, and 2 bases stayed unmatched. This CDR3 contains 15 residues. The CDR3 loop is CASSFLAGGQETQYF. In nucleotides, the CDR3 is TGTGCCAGCAGCTTTTTAGCGGGAGGGCAAGAGACCCAGTACTTC.

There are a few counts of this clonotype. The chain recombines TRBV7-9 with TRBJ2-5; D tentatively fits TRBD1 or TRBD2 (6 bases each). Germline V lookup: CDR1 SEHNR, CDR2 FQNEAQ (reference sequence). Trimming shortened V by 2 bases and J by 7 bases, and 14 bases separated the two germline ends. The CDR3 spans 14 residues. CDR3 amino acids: CASSLPFGGATQYF. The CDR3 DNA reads TGTGCCAGCAGCTTACCCTTCGGGGGCGCGACCCAGTACTTC.

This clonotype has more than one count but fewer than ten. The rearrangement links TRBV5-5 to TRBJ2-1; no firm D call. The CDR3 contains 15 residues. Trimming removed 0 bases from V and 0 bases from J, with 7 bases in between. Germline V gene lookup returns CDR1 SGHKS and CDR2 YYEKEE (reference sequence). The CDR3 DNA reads TGTGCCAGCAGCTTGGAAATTTCCTCCTACAATGAGCAGTTCTTC. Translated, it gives CASSLEISSYNEQFF.

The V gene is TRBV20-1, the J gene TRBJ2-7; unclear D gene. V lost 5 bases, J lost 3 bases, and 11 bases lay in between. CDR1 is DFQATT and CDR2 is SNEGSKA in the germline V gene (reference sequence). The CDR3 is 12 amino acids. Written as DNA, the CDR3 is TGCAGTGCTGCCCGACCGAGCTACGAGCAGTACTTC. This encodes CSAARPSYEQYF.

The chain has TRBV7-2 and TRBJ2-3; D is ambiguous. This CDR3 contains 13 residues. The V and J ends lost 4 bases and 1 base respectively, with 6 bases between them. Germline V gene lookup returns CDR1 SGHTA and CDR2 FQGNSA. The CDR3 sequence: CASSSSRTDTQYF. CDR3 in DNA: TGTGCCAGCAGCTCCTCCCGCACAGATACGCAGTATTTT.

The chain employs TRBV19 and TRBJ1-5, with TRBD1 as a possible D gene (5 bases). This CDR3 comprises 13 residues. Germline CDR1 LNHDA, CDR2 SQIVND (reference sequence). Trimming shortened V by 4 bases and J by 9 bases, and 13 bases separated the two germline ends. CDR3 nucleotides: TGTGCCAGTAGTAAGCAGGGAGCATGGCCCCAGCATTTT. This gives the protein CASSKQGAWPQHF.

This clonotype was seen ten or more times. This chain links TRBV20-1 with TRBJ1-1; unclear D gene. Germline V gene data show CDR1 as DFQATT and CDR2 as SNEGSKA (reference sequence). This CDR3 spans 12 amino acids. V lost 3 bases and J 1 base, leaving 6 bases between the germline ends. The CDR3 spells CSARPGNTEAFF. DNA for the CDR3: TGCAGTGCTAGGCCCGGGAACACTGAAGCTTTCTTT.

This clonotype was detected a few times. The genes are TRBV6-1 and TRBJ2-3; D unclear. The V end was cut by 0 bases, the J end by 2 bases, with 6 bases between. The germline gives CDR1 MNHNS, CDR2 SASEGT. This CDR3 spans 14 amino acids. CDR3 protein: CASSEAPHTDTQYF. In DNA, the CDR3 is TGTGCCAGCAGTGAAGCACCACACACAGATACGCAGTATTTT.

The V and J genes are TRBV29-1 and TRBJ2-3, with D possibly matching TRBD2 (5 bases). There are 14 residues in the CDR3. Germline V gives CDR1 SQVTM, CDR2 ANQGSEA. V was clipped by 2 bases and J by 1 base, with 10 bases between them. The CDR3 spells CSVEFQRRTDTQYF. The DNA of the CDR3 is TGCAGCGTTGAATTCCAGCGGCGCACAGATACGCAGTATTTT.

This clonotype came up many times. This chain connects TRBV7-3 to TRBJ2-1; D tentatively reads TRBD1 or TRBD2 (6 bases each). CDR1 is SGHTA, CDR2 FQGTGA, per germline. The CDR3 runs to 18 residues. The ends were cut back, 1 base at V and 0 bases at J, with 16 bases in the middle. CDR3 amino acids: CASSLKGGLVSSYNEQFF. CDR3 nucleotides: TGTGCCAGCAGCTTAAAAGGGGGACTGGTGAGCTCCTACAATGAGCAGTTCTTC.

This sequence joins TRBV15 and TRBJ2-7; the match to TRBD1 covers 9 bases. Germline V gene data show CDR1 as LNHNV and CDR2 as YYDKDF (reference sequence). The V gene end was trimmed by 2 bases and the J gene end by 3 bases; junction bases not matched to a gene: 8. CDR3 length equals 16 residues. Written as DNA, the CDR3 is TGTGCCACCAGCAGACAACCGGGACAGGGCAGCTACGAGCAGTACTTC. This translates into CATSRQPGQGSYEQYF. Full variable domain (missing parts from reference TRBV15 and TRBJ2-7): DAMVIQNPRYQVTQFGKPVTLSCSQTLNHNVMYWYQQKSSQAPKLLFHYYDKDFNNEADTPDNFQSRRPNTSFCFLDIRSPGLGDTAMYLCATSRQPGQGSYEQYFGPGTRLTVT.

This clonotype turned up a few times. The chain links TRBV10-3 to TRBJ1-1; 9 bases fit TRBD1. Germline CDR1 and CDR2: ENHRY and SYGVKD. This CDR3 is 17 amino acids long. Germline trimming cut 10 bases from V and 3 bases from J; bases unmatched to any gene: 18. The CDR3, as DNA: TGTGCCACCGGGACAGGGAATCTAGTGGGACTTGACACTGAAGCTTTCTTT. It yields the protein CATGTGNLVGLDTEAFF.

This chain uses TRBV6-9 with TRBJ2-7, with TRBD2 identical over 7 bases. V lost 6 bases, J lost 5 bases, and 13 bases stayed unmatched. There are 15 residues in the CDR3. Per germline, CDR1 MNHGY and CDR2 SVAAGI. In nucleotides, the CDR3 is TGTGCCAGCAGCCATAGGGTGCGGGAGTGCGACGAGCAGTACTTC. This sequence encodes CASSHRVRECDEQYF.

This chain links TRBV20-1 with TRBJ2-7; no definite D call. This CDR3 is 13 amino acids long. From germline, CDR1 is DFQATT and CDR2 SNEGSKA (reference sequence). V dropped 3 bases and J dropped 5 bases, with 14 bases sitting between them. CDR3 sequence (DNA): TGCAGTGCTAGTAACAGCCTCCCCAACGAGCAGTACTTC. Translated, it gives CSASNSLPNEQYF.

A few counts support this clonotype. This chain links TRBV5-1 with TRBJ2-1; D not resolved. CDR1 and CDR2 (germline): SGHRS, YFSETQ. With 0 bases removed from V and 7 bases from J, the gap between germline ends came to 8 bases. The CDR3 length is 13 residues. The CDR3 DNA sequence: TGCGCCAGCAGCTTGGCCTGGTTAAATGAGCAGTTCTTC. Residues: CASSLAWLNEQFF. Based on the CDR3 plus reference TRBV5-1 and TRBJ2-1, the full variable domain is KAGVTQTPRYLIKTRGQQVTLSCSPISGHRSVSWYQQTPGQGLQFLFEYFSETQRNKGNFPGRFSGRQFSNSRSEMNVSTLELGDSALYLCASSLAWLNEQFFGPGTRLTVL.

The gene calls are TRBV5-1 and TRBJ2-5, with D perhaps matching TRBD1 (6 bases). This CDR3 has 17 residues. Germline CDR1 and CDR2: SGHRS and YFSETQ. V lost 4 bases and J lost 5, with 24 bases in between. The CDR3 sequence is CASSPYYRDERVETQYF. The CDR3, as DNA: TGCGCCAGCAGCCCCTATTACAGGGACGAACGAGTGGAGACCCAGTACTTC.

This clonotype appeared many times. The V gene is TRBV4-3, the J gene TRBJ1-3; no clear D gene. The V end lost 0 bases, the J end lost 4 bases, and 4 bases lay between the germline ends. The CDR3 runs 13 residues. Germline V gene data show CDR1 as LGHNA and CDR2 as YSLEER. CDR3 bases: TGCGCCAGCAGCCAAGACAGGGGAAACACCATATATTTT. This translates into CASSQDRGNTIYF.